The 10 T cell receptor beta chains listed next were all sequenced from one sample in a study of human T cells and chemical hapten exposure. TCRdb used MiXCR to reprocess the RACE reads, holding one entry per CDR3 protein. This sample has nearly 350,000 distinct CDR3 sequences, with approximately 6.3% found just once. The sample's time point: patch test 1, 2 weeks after DPC sensitization. Treatment in this sample: therapeutic diphenylcyclopropenone sensitization with weekly scalp DPC. The source material was whole blood, sampled in connection with sensitization to the hapten diphenylcyclopropenone (DPC). The receptors stem from a woman aged 18-35 years with alopecia areata. Some clones in this sample may be carry-over from other donors' samples.

The rearrangement joins TRBV4-2 to TRBJ2-7, with D possibly TRBD1 on 5 matching bases. V was cut by 0 bases and J by 2 bases, with 14 bases left in between. From germline, CDR1 is LGHNA and CDR2 YNFKEQ. CDR3 length: 16 amino acids. CDR3 DNA: TGTGCCAGCAGCCAAGAAGGGTCCCAGGGCCCCTACGAGCAGTACTTC. This translates into CASSQEGSQGPYEQYF.

This chain links TRBV2 with TRBJ2-7; the match to TRBD1 covers 9 bases. Germline trimming cut 5 bases from V and 0 bases from J; bases unmatched to any gene: 5. The CDR3 length is 15 residues. Per the germline V gene, CDR1 is SNHLY and CDR2 is FYNNEI. The CDR3 region has the DNA TGTGCCAGCAGTTCGGACAGGGGCCTCTCCTACGAGCAGTACTTC. Protein product: CASSSDRGLSYEQYF.

This chain links TRBV6-5 with TRBJ2-7; D ambiguous. This CDR3 is built from 15 residues. V gave up 2 bases and J gave up 4 bases, with 15 bases separating them. Germline V gene data show CDR1 as MNHEY and CDR2 as SVGAGI. The DNA for the CDR3 is TGTGCCAGCAGTTACAACGCGGACGTTGGGTACGAGCAGTACTTC. Translating gives CASSYNADVGYEQYF.

This clonotype was observed at least ten times. V usage is TRBV5-1 and J usage is TRBJ2-3, with a possible D match to TRBD2 (5 bases). The CDR3 extends over 18 amino acids. Germline V gene data show CDR1 as SGHRS and CDR2 as YFSETQ. Trimming shortened V by 3 bases and J by 2 bases, and 22 bases separated the two germline ends. The CDR3 loop reads CASSSTGRAAGDTDTQYF. In nucleotides, the CDR3 is TGCGCCAGCAGCTCAACCGGCCGGGCGGCCGGGGACACAGATACGCAGTATTTT.

In this sample, this clonotype turned up a few times. V usage is TRBV12-3 or TRBV12-4 and J usage is TRBJ2-1; 7 nucleotides agree with TRBD1. The CDR3 consists of 15 residues. The J segment lost 3 bases and the V segment lost 7 bases, leaving 9 bases of the junction unmatched. CDR3 in DNA: TGTGCCAGCACCGAGGGGGCGCAGAGCTACAATGAGCAGTTCTTC. Translating it yields CASTEGAQSYNEQFF.

This clonotype has more than one count but fewer than ten. The CDR3 reads CASGFGTEAYEQYF. The DNA of the CDR3 is TGTGCCAGCGGATTCGGGACAGAAGCCTACGAGCAGTACTTC. The chain employs TRBV27 and TRBJ2-7; 7 bases fit TRBD1. V trimming: 8 bases; J trimming: 2 bases; junction bases outside the gene matches: 9. The CDR3 covers 14 residues. Germline loops: CDR1 MNHEY, CDR2 SMNVEV (reference sequence).

This clonotype was observed a handful of times. A much bigger clone sits one base away, suggesting this may be a read error. The genes are TRBV6-2 or TRBV6-3 and TRBJ2-2; D unclear. Germline V gene lookup returns CDR1 MNHEY and CDR2 SVGEGT. The V end was cut by 2 bases, the J end by 6 bases, with 4 bases between. This CDR3 spans 12 amino acids. This CDR3 is CASSYPPGELFF. DNA for the CDR3: TGTGCCAGCAGTTACCCCCCCGGGGAGCTGTTTTTT.

This clonotype has a handful of counts. The genes are TRBV6-1 and TRBJ2-5, with TRBD1 matching 7 bases. Losses at the gene ends were 7 bases for V and 1 base for J; bases not matched to a gene: 15. This CDR3 contains 17 residues. Germline V gives CDR1 MNHNS, CDR2 SASEGT. Here the CDR3 DNA reads TGTGCCAGCACCCAACCCTTTTACAGGGGCAGCCAAGAGACCCAGTACTTC. This encodes CASTQPFYRGSQETQYF.

The rearrangement links TRBV29-1 to TRBJ2-2, with a tentative D call TRBD1 (6 bases). V was clipped by 8 bases and J by 1 base, with 20 bases between them. Germline CDR1 reads SQVTM; CDR2 reads ANQGSEA. The CDR3 is 16 amino acids. The CDR3 here is CSYRDTRVENTGELFF. The DNA for the CDR3 is TGCAGCTACCGGGACACCCGAGTAGAGAACACCGGGGAGCTGTTTTTT.

The sample holds many counts of this clonotype. The J gene is TRBJ2-1, the V gene TRBV6-5, with D perhaps matching TRBD1 (8 bases). Germline-derived CDR1 and CDR2 are MNHEY and SVGAGI. The V end was cut by 0 bases, the J end by 8 bases, with 17 bases between. The CDR3 has 16 amino acids. In nucleotides, the CDR3 is TGTGCCAGCAGTTACTCGGTCACAGGGGGAGGGTATGAGCAGTTCTTC. Translation: CASSYSVTGGGYEQFF.